Shown below are 13 T cell receptor beta chains from a single sample sequenced in a study of blood T cell repertoires in COVID-19. The protocol was immunoSEQ multiplex PCR, while the TCRdb copy is restricted to in-frame clones and leaves out a portion. The sample lists around 140,000 clones; 85% to 90% were seen once. The sequenced sample was peripheral blood. The source is a man between 65 and 85 years old with active COVID-19.

The rearrangement joins TRBV5-4 to TRBJ1-1; 7 bases are a match to TRBD1. Germline V CDR1 and CDR2: SGHNT, YYREEE (reference sequence). The CDR3 runs to 15 residues. The V gene end was trimmed by 0 bases and the J gene end by 7 bases; junction bases not matched to a gene: 9. DNA of the CDR3: TGTGCCAGCAGCTTGGGCCTCGACAGGGCGATTGAAGCTTTCTTT. This encodes CASSLGLDRAIEAFF. Full variable domain (missing parts from reference TRBV5-4 and TRBJ1-1): ETGVTQSPTHLIKTRGQQVTLRCSSQSGHNTVSWYQQALGQGPQFIFQYYREEENGRGNFPPRFSGLQFPNYSSELNVNALELDDSALYLCASSLGLDRAIEAFFGQGTRLTVV.

The rearrangement joins TRBV5-1 to TRBJ2-1; TRBD2 aligns across 14 bases. V was pared by 2 bases and J by 0 bases, with 7 bases of the junction left unmatched. The CDR3 loop spans 19 amino acids. Per germline, CDR1 SGHRS and CDR2 YFSETQ. The CDR3 DNA is TGCGCCAGCAGCTTACCGGGACTAGCGGGAGTGAGCTCCTACAATGAGCAGTTCTTC. Its protein is CASSLPGLAGVSSYNEQFF.

V gene TRBV30 combines with J gene TRBJ2-3; no reliable D call. CDR3 length: 15 amino acids. Trimming took off 1 base at V and 0 bases at J, with 11 bases between the two ends. CDR1 and CDR2 from the germline V gene are GTSNPN and SVGIG (reference sequence). DNA for the CDR3: TGTGCCTGGAGTGGGGCTTTCCCTAGCACAGATACGCAGTATTTT. Encoded protein: CAWSGAFPSTDTQYF.

V and J are TRBV4-1 and TRBJ2-2; 8 nucleotides agree with TRBD1. There are 14 residues in the CDR3. Unmatched junction bases numbered 5, after V lost 5 bases and J lost 6 bases. Germline V lookup: CDR1 MGHRA, CDR2 YSYEKL. As DNA, the CDR3 is TGCGCCAGCAGCAGGATACAGGGGGCCGGGGAGCTGTTTTTT. Protein sequence: CASSRIQGAGELFF.

This clone was found a few times. The chain combines TRBV5-1 with TRBJ1-5; D unclear. Germline V gene sequence: CDR1 SGHRS, CDR2 YFSETQ. With 4 bases removed from V and 0 bases from J, the gap between germline ends came to 14 bases. This CDR3 contains 16 residues. Written as DNA, the CDR3 is TGCGCCAGCAGCCCTCGGGGAGGTGATAGCAATCAGCCCCAGCATTTT. It encodes CASSPRGGDSNQPQHF.

The J gene is TRBJ2-7, the V gene TRBV6-5; D possibly corresponds to TRBD1 (5 bases). In germline, CDR1 is MNHEY, CDR2 SVGAGI. V lost 8 bases and J lost 2, with 7 bases in between. The CDR3 length is 11 residues. The CDR3 here is CASATAYEQYF. CDR3 nucleotides: TGTGCCAGCGCGACAGCCTACGAGCAGTACTTC.

The chain couples TRBV7-6 to TRBJ2-6, with TRBD1 matching over 8 bases. Losses at the gene ends were 5 bases for V and 2 bases for J; bases not matched to a gene: 5. The germline CDR1 and CDR2 sequences are SGHVS and FNYEAQ. The CDR3 runs 16 residues. CDR3 loop: CASSGGQEAGANVLTF. For the CDR3, the DNA is TGTGCCAGCAGCGGGGGACAGGAAGCTGGGGCCAACGTCCTGACTTTC.

Written as DNA, the CDR3 is TGTGCCAGCACCTTGGGACAGTCAACGGAGCTGTTTTTT. It yields the protein CASTLGQSTELFF. This chain joins TRBV28 and TRBJ2-2, with 7 nucleotides matching TRBD1. CDR1 and CDR2 (germline): MDHEN, SYDVKM. V trimming: 7 bases; J trimming: 10 bases; junction bases outside the gene matches: 9. This CDR3 region has 13 residues.

As DNA, the CDR3 is TGTGCCATCAGTGAGTCGATAGACAATGAGCAGTTCTTC. Residues: CAISESIDNEQFF. V and J are TRBV10-3 and TRBJ2-1; D unclear. The germline CDR1 and CDR2 sequences are ENHRY and SYGVKD. The V gene lost 0 bases and the J gene lost 5 bases, with 5 bases spanning the gap. This CDR3 contains 13 residues.

J is TRBJ2-1 and V is TRBV27; TRBD2 aligns across 10 bases. V gave up 7 bases and J gave up 10 bases; unmatched junction bases: 10. Germline CDR1 reads MNHEY; CDR2 reads SMNVEV (reference sequence). CDR3 length: 14 residues. CDR3 sequence reads: CASTEVGSGREQFF. DNA for the CDR3: TGTGCCAGCACGGAAGTGGGTAGCGGGAGGGAGCAGTTCTTC.

The rearrangement links TRBV30 to TRBJ1-5; possibly TRBD1 for D (6 bases). Germline CDR1 is GTSNPN and CDR2 is SVGIG (reference sequence). This CDR3 is 13 amino acids long. The ends were cut back, 4 bases at V and 4 bases at J, with 11 bases in the middle. CDR3 nucleotides: TGTGCCTGGACGACACAGGGAAATCAGCCCCAGCATTTT. This sequence encodes CAWTTQGNQPQHF.

This clone came up once. V gene TRBV28 combines with J gene TRBJ1-5, with D perhaps matching TRBD1 (5 bases). Germline CDR1 and CDR2: MDHEN and SYDVKM. V lost 2 bases, J lost 4 bases, and 9 bases lay in between. This CDR3 comprises 14 residues. CDR3 region: CASSLRAGNQPQHF. DNA for the CDR3: TGTGCCAGCAGTTTAAGGGCAGGGAATCAGCCCCAGCATTTT.

The rearrangement joins TRBV7-2 to TRBJ2-7, with 10 bases lining up with TRBD2. The CDR3 consists of 18 residues. Looked up from germline, CDR1 is SGHTA and CDR2 is FQGNSA. J lost 3 bases, V lost 2 bases, and 13 bases had no gene match. The CDR3 reads CASSLTGSGRSFFYEQYF. The CDR3 DNA is TGTGCCAGCAGCTTAACGGGTAGCGGGAGGTCTTTTTTCTACGAGCAGTACTTC.